A single sample gave rise to the 6 T cell receptor beta chains below, sequenced in a study of human T cells and chemical hapten exposure. The time point is: patch test 1, 2 weeks after DPC sensitization. Treatment of the sample: therapeutic diphenylcyclopropenone sensitization with weekly scalp DPC. TCRdb re-called the RACE reads through MiXCR, storing one row per CDR3 protein. The sample lists around 380,000 distinct CDR3 sequences, 4.8% occurring once. The sequencing used whole blood, collected in connection with sensitization to the hapten diphenylcyclopropenone (DPC). These receptors came from a woman aged 45 to 65 with alopecia areata. Some clones in this sample may be carry-over from other donors' samples.

This clonotype was seen repeatedly, ten times or more. CDR3 nucleotides: TGTGCCTGGAGGGGACAGGCCTTCTATGGCTACACCTTC. Translation gives CAWRGQAFYGYTF. The genes are TRBV30 and TRBJ1-2, with 8 bases fitting TRBD1. Germline CDR1 reads GTSNPN; CDR2 reads SVGIG (reference sequence). The CDR3 covers 13 residues. V lost 3 bases to trimming and J lost 4 bases; unmatched junction nucleotides: 4.

This clonotype was counted ten times or more. DNA of the CDR3: TGCAGTGCTAGCGAGGGGAATTCACCCCTCCACTTT. Amino acid sequence: CSASEGNSPLHF. V and J are TRBV20-1 and TRBJ1-6; D possibly corresponds to TRBD1 (5 bases). The germline CDR1 and CDR2 sequences are DFQATT and SNEGSKA (reference sequence). CDR3 length: 12 residues. Trimming took 3 bases from V and 7 from J, leaving 7 bases between them.

This clonotype occurred many times. The rearrangement links TRBV5-1 to TRBJ1-1, with unresolved D. Germline V gene sequence: CDR1 SGHRS, CDR2 YFSETQ. Trimming removed 3 bases from V and 1 base from J, with 13 bases in between. This CDR3 has 15 residues. The CDR3 sequence is CASSSTTNPNTEAFF. CDR3 DNA sequence: TGCGCCAGCAGCTCTACAACCAACCCGAACACTGAAGCTTTCTTT.

Regarding this clonotype: A much larger clone differs from this one at a single base, so this may be a read error. The CDR3 loop is CASSFGARTEAFF. The CDR3 DNA reads as TGTGCCAGCAGTTTCGGGGCTAGGACTGAAGCTTTCTTT. V usage is TRBV27 and J usage is TRBJ1-1; TRBD1 is a possible D gene (5 bases). The CDR3 sequence is 13 residues long. V lost 3 bases and J 5 bases, leaving 10 bases between the germline ends. Germline-derived CDR1 and CDR2 are MNHEY and SMNVEV (reference sequence).

In this sample, this clonotype turned up many times. V is TRBV27 and J is TRBJ1-5; the match to TRBD1 covers 7 bases. The CDR3 is 17 residues long. The ends lost 4 bases at V and 0 bases at J; junction bases unmatched: 9. CDR1 and CDR2 (germline): MNHEY, SMNVEV (reference sequence). The CDR3: CASSWTGDFNSNQPQHF. CDR3 nucleotide sequence: TGTGCCAGCAGTTGGACAGGAGATTTTAATAGCAATCAGCCCCAGCATTTT.

This clonotype was counted at least ten times. The chain is built from TRBV30 and TRBJ1-1, with no clear D. The CDR3 sequence is 12 residues long. CDR1 is GTSNPN, CDR2 SVGIG, per germline (reference sequence). Trimming removed 1 base at V and 2 bases at J, with 5 bases between. In DNA, the CDR3 is TGTGCCTGGAGTGAGGGAAACACTGAAGCTTTCTTT. Translating it yields CAWSEGNTEAFF. The full variable domain, its missing parts supplied by reference TRBV30 and TRBJ1-1, is SQTIHQWPATLVQPVGSPLSLECTVEGTSNPNLYWYRQAAGRGLQLLFYSVGIGQISSEVPQNLSASRPQDRQFILSSKKLLLSDSGFYLCAWSEGNTEAFFGQGTRLTVV.